Listed here are 17 T cell receptor beta chains from one sample, sequenced in a study of T cell responses to AZD1222 COVID-19 vaccine. Sequencing used immunoSEQ multiplex PCR; TCRdb keeps in-frame clones, though not all of them. Of some 83,000 clones listed, around 88% are singletons. The sample consisted of peripheral blood, taken on day 0 of AZD1222 vaccination. These receptors all stem from an adult in good health.

The rearrangement uses TRBV11-2 and TRBJ1-6, with D maybe TRBD1 (6 bases). Germline CDR1 is SGHAT and CDR2 is FQNNGV. With 5 bases removed from V and 8 bases from J, the gap between germline ends came to 10 bases. The CDR3 runs to 13 residues. CDR3 sequence reads: CASSGRQDSPLHF. The CDR3 nucleotides read TGTGCCAGCAGCGGCCGACAGGATTCACCCCTCCACTTT. Full variable domain (missing parts from reference TRBV11-2 and TRBJ1-6): EAGVAQSPRYKIIEKRQSVAFWCNPISGHATLYWYQQILGQGPKLLIQFQNNGVVDDSQLPKDRFSAERLKGVDSTLKIQPAKLEDSAVYLCASSGRQDSPLHFGNGTRLTVT.

The rearrangement joins TRBV18 to TRBJ2-4, with D perhaps TRBD2 (5 bases). Trimming removed 6 bases from V and 0 bases from J, with 21 bases in between. This CDR3 is 18 amino acids long. Germline CDR1 KGHSH, CDR2 LQKENI. CDR3 DNA: TGTGCCAGCTCCTACCCCCCCGGAGAGGGTCGAGCCAAAAACATTCAGTACTTC. Encoded protein: CASSYPPGEGRAKNIQYF.

The rearrangement uses TRBV25-1 and TRBJ1-2; possibly TRBD1 for D (6 bases). V lost 6 bases, J lost 7 bases, and 12 bases lay in between. Germline values: CDR1 MGHDK, CDR2 SYGVNS. CDR3 size: 12 residues. The DNA of the CDR3 is TGTGCCAGCAGAGAAGGACAGCTTGGCTACACCTTC. This encodes CASREGQLGYTF.

The rearrangement uses TRBV14 and TRBJ1-1, with D unclear. This CDR3 is 13 amino acids long. V was clipped by 2 bases and J by 10 bases, with 14 bases between them. Germline CDR1 reads SGHDN; CDR2 reads FVKESK. The CDR3 protein is CASSQLTVSGAFF. The CDR3 coding sequence is TGTGCCAGCAGCCAACTAACAGTATCAGGAGCTTTCTTT.

The chain carries TRBV9 and TRBJ1-4; TRBD1 might be the D (5 bases). The germline V gene encodes CDR1 SGDLS and CDR2 YYNGEE. The CDR3 spans 14 residues. V shed 3 bases and J shed 4 bases, with 10 bases lying between them. CDR3 DNA: TGTGCCAGCAGCGGGGGCGCAGGTAATGAAAAACTGTTTTTT. Residues: CASSGGAGNEKLFF. The full variable domain, in which reference TRBV9 and TRBJ1-4 provide the parts outside the CDR3, is DSGVTQTPKHLITATGQRVTLRCSPRSGDLSVYWYQQSLDQGLQFLIQYYNGEERAKGNILERFSAQQFPDLHSELNLSSLELGDSALYFCASSGGAGNEKLFFGSGTQLSVL.

The chain recombines TRBV14 with TRBJ2-2; D ambiguous. Germline V CDR1 and CDR2: SGHDN, FVKESK. The V end lost 3 bases, the J end lost 2 bases, and 10 bases lay between the germline ends. The CDR3 contains 15 residues. This CDR3 reads CASSQIGSNTGELFF. The CDR3 coding sequence is TGTGCCAGCAGCCAGATTGGCAGTAACACCGGGGAGCTGTTTTTT.

This chain joins TRBV19 and TRBJ1-2; 8 nucleotides agree with TRBD1. The germline CDR1 and CDR2 sequences are LNHDA and SQIVND (reference sequence). After removal of 4 bases from V and 6 bases from J, the junction contained 7 bases not matched to a gene. CDR3 length: 14 residues. For the CDR3, the DNA is TGTGCCAGTAGTAGGCTCCCGGGACAGGATGGCTACACCTTC. Amino acids: CASSRLPGQDGYTF.

The V gene is TRBV9, the J gene TRBJ2-5, with D possibly TRBD1 on 6 matching bases. Germline CDR1 is SGDLS and CDR2 is YYNGEE. V dropped 0 bases and J dropped 2 bases, with 14 bases sitting between them. The CDR3 loop spans 16 amino acids. Here the CDR3 DNA reads TGTGCCAGCAGCGTAGGAGGTATAGGGGGACAAGAGACCCAGTACTTC. Translating it yields CASSVGGIGGQETQYF.

The V gene is TRBV19, the J gene TRBJ2-7; weak D call: TRBD1 (5 bases). The germline gives CDR1 LNHDA, CDR2 SQIVND (reference sequence). This CDR3 region has 15 residues. Trimming cost V 6 bases and J 3 bases, with 18 bases left between them. Here the CDR3 reads CASRQDPNLRYEQYF. As DNA, the CDR3 is TGTGCCAGTAGACAGGATCCCAACCTACGCTACGAGCAGTACTTC.

The V call is TRBV19, the J call TRBJ2-2, with 11 bases matching TRBD2. CDR3 length: 16 residues. From germline, CDR1 is LNHDA and CDR2 SQIVND (reference sequence). V lost 2 bases to trimming and J lost 5 bases; unmatched junction nucleotides: 4. The CDR3 region is CASSIRLAGGTGELFF. The CDR3 DNA is TGTGCCAGTAGTATACGGCTAGCGGGAGGAACCGGGGAGCTGTTTTTT.

V gene TRBV6-5 combines with J gene TRBJ1-5; D is unclear. This CDR3 comprises 13 residues. V lost 6 bases and J 7 bases, leaving 13 bases between the germline ends. Germline-derived CDR1 and CDR2 are MNHEY and SVGAGI. CDR3 amino acids: CASSPRIEQPQHF. CDR3 bases: TGTGCCAGCAGCCCCCGGATCGAGCAGCCCCAGCATTTT.

J is TRBJ1-6 and V is TRBV7-3, with unresolved D. Germline V gives CDR1 SGHTA, CDR2 FQGTGA. CDR3 length: 13 amino acids. V gave up 3 bases and J gave up 5 bases, with 5 bases separating them. In DNA form, the CDR3 reads TGTGCCAGCAGCTTTACGAATAATTCACCCCTCCACTTT. The encoded protein is CASSFTNNSPLHF.

J is TRBJ1-1 and V is TRBV18, with D possibly being TRBD1 (5 bases). The CDR3 contains 14 residues. The V gene's germline CDR1 is KGHSH and CDR2 LQKENI. The V and J ends lost 3 bases and 0 bases respectively, with 8 bases between them. Written as DNA, the CDR3 is TGTGCCAGCTCACCGGGACGGATGAACACTGAAGCTTTCTTT. Its protein product is CASSPGRMNTEAFF.

The gene calls are TRBV18 and TRBJ2-3; 8 nucleotides align to TRBD1. This CDR3 contains 15 residues. Losses at the gene ends were 1 base for V and 6 bases for J; bases not matched to a gene: 6. The germline gives CDR1 KGHSH, CDR2 LQKENI. The CDR3 region has the DNA TGTGCCAGCTCACCACGGACAGGGAGTAAGGATACGCAGTATTTT. The encoded protein is CASSPRTGSKDTQYF.

This clone was detected a few times. The chain has TRBV7-2 and TRBJ2-5; 12 bases are a match to TRBD2. This CDR3 is 18 amino acids long. Unmatched junction bases numbered 10, after V lost 1 base and J lost 4 bases. Germline CDR1 reads SGHTA; CDR2 reads FQGNSA. The CDR3 DNA is TGTGCCAGCAGCTTAGGGACTAGCGGGATTATGGCTCGAGAGACCCAGTACTTC. It yields the protein CASSLGTSGIMARETQYF.

The chain has TRBV5-4 and TRBJ2-2, with D possibly matching TRBD1 (7 bases). V dropped 4 bases and J dropped 4 bases, with 17 bases sitting between them. The CDR3 has 16 amino acids. Germline assignment: CDR1 SGHNT and CDR2 YYREEE (reference sequence). CDR3 DNA sequence: TGTGCCAGCAGCCCCCTCACCCAGGGGGGCACCGGGGAGCTGTTTTTT. Its translation is CASSPLTQGGTGELFF.

This chain connects TRBV30 to TRBJ1-2, with a possible D match to TRBD1 (5 bases). Germline values: CDR1 GTSNPN, CDR2 SVGIG (reference sequence). The CDR3 contains 15 residues. The V gene lost 0 bases and the J gene lost 0 bases, with 11 bases spanning the gap. The CDR3 protein is CAWSVRPTANYGYTF. DNA for the CDR3: TGTGCCTGGAGTGTACGGCCGACAGCTAACTATGGCTACACCTTC. The full variable domain, completed using reference TRBV30 and TRBJ1-2, is SQTIHQWPATLVQPVGSPLSLECTVEGTSNPNLYWYRQAAGRGLQLLFYSVGIGQISSEVPQNLSASRPQDRQFILSSKKLLLSDSGFYLCAWSVRPTANYGYTFGSGTRLTVV.